The 30 T cell receptor beta chains below were found in one sample sequenced in a study of blood T cell repertoires in COVID-19. Assay used: immunoSEQ multiplex PCR; TCRdb lists only in-frame clones, some missing. The sample shows approximately 250,000 clones, 85% of them seen only once. The source material was PBMCs or T cells enriched from blood (not recorded which). The receptors were gathered from a woman in her 50s with acute COVID-19.

This chain links TRBV3-1 (or the pseudogene TRBV3-2) with TRBJ1-2; TRBD1 is a possible D gene (5 bases). This CDR3 contains 16 residues. Per germline, CDR1 LGHDT and CDR2 YNNKEL (reference sequence). The germline V and J ends were trimmed by 4 bases and 0 bases, with 15 bases remaining between them. The CDR3 DNA reads TGTGCCAGCAGCCCTAGGGGTCATACATCTAACTATGGCTACACCTTC. Translated: CASSPRGHTSNYGYTF.

This chain connects TRBV6-6 to TRBJ1-1; perhaps TRBD1 as D (6 bases). Looked up from germline, CDR1 is MNHNY and CDR2 is SVGAGI (reference sequence). Trimming pared 8 bases from V and 6 bases from J, leaving 19 bases between. The CDR3 covers 14 residues. DNA of the CDR3: TGTGCCAGCGGGACACAGCAGTTTTACTCTGAAGCTTTCTTT. Translated: CASGTQQFYSEAFF.

This clone was found a few times. The chain recombines TRBV6-2 or TRBV6-3 with TRBJ2-2; 8 bases line up with TRBD1. The germline V gene has CDR1 MNHEY and CDR2 SVGEGT. The CDR3 loop spans 21 amino acids. With V trimmed by 0 bases and J by 4 bases, 19 bases remained unmatched. CDR3 bases: TGTGCCAGCAGTTACTCGATCGGAGGACAGGGAGCCGCCCTCTTCACCGGGGAGCTGTTTTTT. Residues: CASSYSIGGQGAALFTGELFF.

The rearrangement uses TRBV4-2 and TRBJ1-5; a weak D match, TRBD1 (5 bases). Germline assignment: CDR1 LGHNA and CDR2 YNFKEQ. Trimming took off 2 bases at V and 5 bases at J, with 19 bases between the two ends. The CDR3 extends over 17 amino acids. The CDR3 bases are TGTGCCAGCAGCCAACAAACGGGGCGGGGGAACGATCAGCCCCAGCATTTT. Protein product: CASSQQTGRGNDQPQHF.

This chain uses TRBV10-3 with TRBJ1-5; perhaps TRBD1 as D (6 bases). V was pared by 2 bases and J by 4 bases, with 12 bases between. CDR1 ENHRY and CDR2 SYGVKD come from the germline V gene. CDR3 size: 15 residues. The chain's CDR3 is CAISEGQIGNQPQHF. The CDR3 nucleotides read TGTGCCATCAGTGAGGGACAGATTGGGAATCAGCCCCAGCATTTT.

CDR3 amino acids: CSVPGTGVYEQYF. The CDR3 nucleotides read TGCAGCGTGCCCGGGACAGGGGTATACGAGCAGTACTTC. V usage is TRBV29-1 and J usage is TRBJ2-7; 10 bases agree with TRBD1. Germline trimming cut 6 bases from V and 4 bases from J; bases unmatched to any gene: 6. Per germline, CDR1 SQVTM and CDR2 ANQGSEA. There are 13 residues in the CDR3.

The chain recombines TRBV14 with TRBJ2-5, with a weak D call TRBD2 (7 bases). There are 17 residues in the CDR3. Germline loops: CDR1 SGHDN, CDR2 FVKESK. V dropped 4 bases and J dropped 5 bases, with 23 bases sitting between them. CDR3: CASSRGGRTHQLETQYF. The DNA for the CDR3 is TGTGCCAGCAGCCGCGGGGGCCGGACTCACCAGCTCGAGACCCAGTACTTC.

This sequence joins TRBV5-4 and TRBJ1-1, with D possibly being TRBD1 (5 bases). V was pared by 4 bases and J by 6 bases, with 13 bases between. Germline CDR1 and CDR2: SGHNT and YYREEE (reference sequence). CDR3 size: 13 residues. CDR3 loop: CASSRGGGPEAFF. The CDR3 DNA follows: TGTGCCAGCAGCCGTGGGGGGGGACCTGAAGCTTTCTTT. The variable domain in full, with the rest retrieved from reference TRBV5-4 and TRBJ1-1, is ETGVTQSPTHLIKTRGQQVTLRCSSQSGHNTVSWYQQALGQGPQFIFQYYREEENGRGNFPPRFSGLQFPNYSSELNVNALELDDSALYLCASSRGGGPEAFFGQGTRLTVV.

In its sample, this clone was seen once. The chain uses TRBV2 and TRBJ1-5, with D possibly TRBD1 on 6 matching bases. V was trimmed by 5 bases and J by 4 bases, leaving 18 bases between them. This CDR3 has 16 residues. Germline V gene lookup returns CDR1 SNHLY and CDR2 FYNNEI. Written as DNA, the CDR3 is TGTGCCAGCAGTCCCGAAACAGGGACCCTTAATCAGCCCCAGCATTTT. Its translation is CASSPETGTLNQPQHF.

The CDR3 is CASTPTTGTLMNTEAFF. Here the CDR3 DNA reads TGTGCCAGCACCCCGACGACAGGGACCCTCATGAACACTGAAGCTTTCTTT. The chain employs TRBV9 and TRBJ1-1; 7 bases match TRBD1. V lost 6 bases and J lost 0; bases outside the gene matches: 14. There are 17 residues in the CDR3. Germline CDR1 SGDLS, CDR2 YYNGEE.

The sample holds a few counts of this clone. This chain uses TRBV9 with TRBJ1-6; 8 bases are shared with TRBD1. The CDR3 sequence is 16 residues long. After removal of 3 bases from V and 0 bases from J, the junction contained 2 bases not matched to a gene. The V gene's germline CDR1 is SGDLS and CDR2 YYNGEE. In nucleotides, the CDR3 is TGTGCCAGCAGCGATACAGGGGGCTCCTATAATTCACCCCTCCACTTT. Its translation: CASSDTGGSYNSPLHF.

The V and J genes are TRBV7-2 and TRBJ2-7; 9 nucleotides line up with TRBD1. The J segment lost 7 bases and the V segment lost 5 bases, leaving 12 bases of the junction unmatched. Per germline, CDR1 SGHTA and CDR2 FQGNSA. CDR3 length equals 15 residues. CDR3 sequence: CASSPPQGASSEQYF. For the CDR3, the DNA is TGTGCCAGCAGCCCGCCACAGGGGGCGTCTTCAGAGCAGTACTTC.

The V and J genes are TRBV10-3 and TRBJ1-1, with D perhaps matching TRBD1 (5 bases). This CDR3 is 12 amino acids long. Germline CDR1 is ENHRY and CDR2 is SYGVKD. Trimming left V 10 bases short and J 5 bases short, with 14 bases between. For the CDR3, the DNA is TGTGCCACGGGGGTAGGGGTGACTGAAGCTTTCTTT. This translates into CATGVGVTEAFF.

The chain couples TRBV19 to TRBJ1-2; a weak D match, TRBD1 (5 bases). The V and J ends lost 7 bases and 4 bases respectively, with 25 bases between them. Germline CDR1 and CDR2: LNHDA and SQIVND (reference sequence). This CDR3 has 17 amino acids. The CDR3 DNA follows: TGTGCCAGTAAAGTCGCGGGCAGCGCGGGACGGGGCTATGGCTACACCTTC. Protein sequence: CASKVAGSAGRGYGYTF.

The chain combines TRBV2 with TRBJ2-3; TRBD1 aligns across 7 bases. Germline V CDR1 and CDR2: SNHLY, FYNNEI. The CDR3 is made up of 16 amino acids. The J segment lost 3 bases and the V segment lost 4 bases, leaving 10 bases of the junction unmatched. Here the CDR3 reads CASSVRDRVVTDTQYF. The CDR3 region has the DNA TGTGCCAGCAGTGTGAGAGACAGGGTTGTAACAGATACGCAGTATTTT.

This rearrangement joins TRBV20-1 to TRBJ1-5; 7 nucleotides agree with TRBD1. This CDR3 spans 13 amino acids. Germline V gene data show CDR1 as DFQATT and CDR2 as SNEGSKA (reference sequence). Unmatched junction bases numbered 5, after V lost 3 bases and J lost 6 bases. The CDR3 sequence is CSASGGGGQPQHF. In DNA, the CDR3 is TGCAGTGCTAGTGGAGGGGGCGGTCAGCCCCAGCATTTT.

V is TRBV5-4 and J is TRBJ2-5; 7 bases are shared with TRBD1. The V and J ends lost 4 bases and 5 bases, in that order; junction bases with no gene match: 11. The CDR3 has 15 amino acids. Germline V CDR1 and CDR2: SGHNT, YYREEE (reference sequence). The CDR3 protein is CASSRSGQAGETQYF. CDR3 sequence (DNA): TGTGCCAGCAGCCGCTCCGGACAGGCTGGGGAGACCCAGTACTTC.

This clone turned up a few times. This chain uses TRBV27 with TRBJ2-7, with 7 bases lining up with TRBD2. Germline CDR1 reads MNHEY; CDR2 reads SMNVEV (reference sequence). V trimming: 6 bases; J trimming: 3 bases; junction bases outside the gene matches: 8. The CDR3 is 14 amino acids. The DNA of the CDR3 is TGTGCCAGCAGACCGGGACCGGGGGGCTACGAGCAGTACTTC. Translating gives CASRPGPGGYEQYF.

CDR3 residues: CASSLGQVPYTDTQYF. The CDR3 bases are TGTGCCAGCAGCCTCGGACAGGTTCCCTACACAGATACGCAGTATTTT. The V and J genes are TRBV7-3 and TRBJ2-3; 7 positions agree with TRBD1. Germline CDR1 SGHTA, CDR2 FQGTGA. The CDR3 runs 16 residues. V dropped 5 bases and J dropped 2; count of bases not matched to a gene: 10.

This chain uses TRBV19 with TRBJ1-2; D remains ambiguous. Germline CDR1 reads LNHDA; CDR2 reads SQIVND (reference sequence). With 1 base removed from V and 7 bases from J, the gap between germline ends came to 19 bases. This CDR3 region has 16 residues. The CDR3 DNA reads TGTGCCAGTAGTATAGGGTCTGGTTGGGGAGATGGTGGCTACACCTTC. Translation gives CASSIGSGWGDGGYTF.

The chain recombines TRBV2 with TRBJ1-1; no definite D call. CDR1 and CDR2 (germline): SNHLY, FYNNEI. V lost 6 bases and J lost 1, with 15 bases in between. This CDR3 region has 15 residues. The CDR3 DNA follows: TGTGCCAGCAGCCCCCAAGGGAGTGGGAACACTGAAGCTTTCTTT. Its translation: CASSPQGSGNTEAFF.

This clone has just a few counts. This chain uses TRBV28 with TRBJ1-1; 10 nucleotides align to TRBD1. With 5 bases clipped from V and 6 bases from J, the junction kept 9 bases outside the gene matches. Germline loops: CDR1 MDHEN, CDR2 SYDVKM. This CDR3 is 15 amino acids long. The CDR3 here is CASSPSTGGLSEAFF. The CDR3 nucleotides read TGTGCCAGCAGTCCCTCGACAGGGGGCTTGTCTGAAGCTTTCTTT.

The chain uses TRBV6-2 or TRBV6-3 and TRBJ1-1; 9 bases line up with TRBD1. The CDR3 totals 16 residues. V dropped 6 bases and J dropped 1; count of bases not matched to a gene: 9. Germline V gene sequence: CDR1 MNHEY, CDR2 SVGEGT. The CDR3 region has the DNA TGTGCCAGCAGCCTCCAAGGGACAGGGAGGAACACTGAAGCTTTCTTT. Protein sequence: CASSLQGTGRNTEAFF.

This chain links TRBV7-6 with TRBJ1-6, with D tentatively TRBD1 (6 bases). V dropped 1 base and J dropped 8 bases, with 9 bases sitting between them. Germline V gives CDR1 SGHVS, CDR2 FNYEAQ. This CDR3 contains 14 residues. The CDR3 loop reads CASSLVQGDSPLHF. For the CDR3, the DNA is TGTGCCAGCAGCTTAGTACAGGGTGATTCACCCCTCCACTTT.

The V gene is TRBV30, the J gene TRBJ1-5; TRBD1 is a possible D gene (6 bases). Germline V gives CDR1 GTSNPN, CDR2 SVGIG (reference sequence). V lost 0 bases and J 2 bases, leaving 8 bases between the germline ends. The length of the CDR3 is 14 residues. CDR3 protein: CAWSVEGGNQPQHF. The CDR3 DNA follows: TGTGCCTGGAGTGTAGAGGGGGGCAATCAGCCCCAGCATTTT. The complete variable domain, with remaining parts taken from reference TRBV30 and TRBJ1-5, reads SQTIHQWPATLVQPVGSPLSLECTVEGTSNPNLYWYRQAAGRGLQLLFYSVGIGQISSEVPQNLSASRPQDRQFILSSKKLLLSDSGFYLCAWSVEGGNQPQHFGDGTRLSIL.

The chain carries TRBV2 and TRBJ1-2; 11 bases agree with TRBD1. The CDR3 totals 16 residues. Germline V gene sequence: CDR1 SNHLY, CDR2 FYNNEI. V lost 2 bases and J lost 2; bases outside the gene matches: 4. CDR3 sequence: CASSEFRTGGNYGYTF. The CDR3 coding sequence is TGTGCCAGCAGTGAATTCCGGACAGGGGGCAACTATGGCTACACCTTC.

CDR3 in DNA: TGCAGTGCTAGTGGCGGAAATAATTCACCCCTCCACTTT. It yields the protein CSASGGNNSPLHF. The chain carries TRBV20-1 and TRBJ1-6, with D unresolved. The V end was cut by 3 bases, the J end by 5 bases, with 8 bases between. The CDR3 spans 13 residues. Per the germline V gene, CDR1 is DFQATT and CDR2 is SNEGSKA (reference sequence).

The V call is TRBV19, the J call TRBJ1-2, with D tentatively TRBD1 (5 bases). CDR1 is LNHDA and CDR2 is SQIVND in the germline V gene (reference sequence). The V end was cut by 2 bases, the J end by 2 bases, with 9 bases between. This CDR3 is 14 amino acids long. The CDR3 loop is CASSIMRQNYGYTF. Written as DNA, the CDR3 is TGTGCCAGTAGTATAATGCGACAGAACTATGGCTACACCTTC.

The chain uses TRBV4-2 and TRBJ2-7; 9 bases align to TRBD1. J was trimmed by 5 bases and V by 5 bases; bases with no gene match: 7. CDR3 length equals 14 residues. The V gene's germline CDR1 is LGHNA and CDR2 YNFKEQ. For the CDR3, the DNA is TGTGCCAGCAGCACCCGGGACAGGGACCACGAGCAGTACTTC. Translated, it gives CASSTRDRDHEQYF.

The chain carries TRBV9 and TRBJ2-6, with D possibly TRBD1 on 6 matching bases. CDR1 is SGDLS and CDR2 is YYNGEE in the germline V gene. Trimming removed 10 bases from V and 1 base from J, with 12 bases in between. CDR3 length: 14 amino acids. The CDR3 nucleotides are TGTGCCTCGGCAGGGGATTCTGGGGCCAACGTCCTGACTTTC. It yields the protein CASAGDSGANVLTF.